Shown below are 21 T cell receptor beta chains from a single sample sequenced in a study of T cell repertoires in cytomegalovirus infection. TCRdb independently ran MiXCR on the reads; one entry per CDR3 protein. Of fewer than 1,000,000 distinct CDR3 sequences in the sample, roughly 31% were seen once. These receptors have no identified antigens. The sequenced sample was cultured CD8+ T cells from PBMCs, obtained from culture after CMV antigen stimulation. The receptors shown here come from a human donor in good health (CMV status not recorded). Some clones in this sample may be carry-over from other donors' samples.

This clonotype was detected only a few times. The gene calls are TRBV12-3 or TRBV12-4 and TRBJ1-2; maybe TRBD1 (5 bases). Trimming took 4 bases from V and 4 from J, leaving 16 bases between them. The length of the CDR3 is 15 residues. CDR3 protein: CASSSSGGQFYGYTF. CDR3 DNA: TGTGCCAGCAGTTCAAGTGGTGGACAATTCTATGGCTACACCTTC.

Note on this clonotype: This sequence may be a read error, since a much larger clone differs from it by one base. V is TRBV7-2 and J is TRBJ1-6, with D unclear. Germline CDR1 is SGHTA and CDR2 is FQGNSA. The CDR3 covers 16 residues. The CDR3, as DNA: TGTGTCAGCAGCAAGGACGGTAGCTCCTATAATTCACCCCTCCACTTT. Amino acids: CVSSKDGSSYNSPLHF.

This chain connects TRBV9 to TRBJ2-1; possibly TRBD1 for D (6 bases). V lost 5 bases to trimming and J lost 4 bases, with 10 bases between them. The CDR3 contains 13 residues. Germline V CDR1 and CDR2: SGDLS, YYNGEE. The CDR3 region has the DNA TGTGCCAGCAGAGGGGGTCAATACAATGAGCAGTTCTTC. It codes for CASRGGQYNEQFF.

The chain combines TRBV6-5 with TRBJ1-1; 7 bases map to TRBD1. This CDR3 region has 18 residues. V trimming: 0 bases; J trimming: 0 bases; junction bases outside the gene matches: 10. Germline V gene lookup returns CDR1 MNHEY and CDR2 SVGAGI. Here the CDR3 reads CASSYSILGTALNTEAFF. In DNA, the CDR3 is TGTGCCAGCAGTTACTCGATCCTGGGGACAGCCTTGAACACTGAAGCTTTCTTT.

This clonotype was observed once. This chain joins TRBV6-2 or TRBV6-3 and TRBJ2-7, with 9 bases lining up with TRBD2. Germline values: CDR1 MNHEY, CDR2 SVGEGT. With V trimmed by 6 bases and J by 5 bases, 8 bases remained unmatched. The CDR3 contains 14 residues. The chain's CDR3 is CASSLLERGDEQYV. In nucleotides, the CDR3 is TGTGCCAGCAGCCTCCTTGAGCGGGGGGACGAGCAGTACGTC.

This clonotype was observed at least ten times. The chain has TRBV7-2 and TRBJ2-7; no reliable D call. Germline V lookup: CDR1 SGHTA, CDR2 FQGNSA. The CDR3 covers 12 residues. The V end was cut by 5 bases, the J end by 2 bases, with 7 bases between. The CDR3 DNA follows: TGTGCCAGCAGCCCCGAGACCTACGAGCAGTACTTC. Residues: CASSPETYEQYF.

This clonotype was counted at least ten times. The rearrangement uses TRBV12-3 or TRBV12-4 and TRBJ1-4; D may be TRBD1 (5 bases). Trimming cost V 3 bases and J 7 bases, with 12 bases left between them. The CDR3 has 14 residues. In DNA form, the CDR3 reads TGTGCCAGCAGTTTTAATTCGGGACCTGAAAAACTGTTTTTT. It is translated as CASSFNSGPEKLFF.

This chain joins TRBV6-5 and TRBJ2-1; 13 bases are shared with TRBD2. The CDR3 sequence is 15 residues long. CDR1 is MNHEY, CDR2 SVGAGI, per germline. J lost 10 bases, V lost 8 bases, and 11 bases had no gene match. The CDR3 sequence: CASRYTSGGAGEQFF. CDR3 DNA sequence: TGTGCCAGCCGCTATACTAGCGGGGGGGCAGGGGAGCAGTTCTTC.

In its sample, this clonotype was seen a few times. The gene calls are TRBV28 and TRBJ2-1; the D call may be TRBD1 or TRBD2 (5 bases each). Germline loops: CDR1 MDHEN, CDR2 SYDVKM. CDR3 length equals 14 residues. V was clipped by 3 bases and J by 6 bases, with 12 bases between them. CDR3 sequence: CASSLIGAGNEQFF. The CDR3 DNA reads as TGTGCCAGCAGTTTGATCGGGGCCGGCAATGAGCAGTTCTTC.

V usage is TRBV7-2 and J usage is TRBJ2-7, with D tentatively TRBD1 or TRBD2 (6 bases each). Germline CDR1 SGHTA, CDR2 FQGNSA. Trimming took 3 bases from V and 2 from J, leaving 11 bases between them. This CDR3 has 14 residues. The CDR3 sequence is CASSFRRGAYEQYV. The CDR3 DNA reads TGTGCCAGCAGCTTCCGGAGGGGGGCCTACGAGCAGTACGTC.

This clonotype was observed a few times. In DNA form, the CDR3 reads TGTGCCAGCAGGCACCCGGGGGAGACAGATACGCAGTATTTT. It is translated as CASRHPGETDTQYF. The chain carries TRBV12-3 or TRBV12-4 and TRBJ2-3, with TRBD2 as a possible D gene (6 bases). V was shortened by 6 bases and J by 3 bases, with 13 bases between the two germline ends. CDR3 size: 14 residues.

The table lists this clonotype with a few counts. V is TRBV29-1 and J is TRBJ2-5, with 7 nucleotides matching TRBD1. J lost 2 bases, V lost 6 bases, and 9 bases had no gene match. This CDR3 contains 14 residues. From germline, CDR1 is SQVTM and CDR2 ANQGSEA. This chain's CDR3 is CSVPPGQIQETQYF. In nucleotides, the CDR3 is TGCAGCGTCCCTCCGGGACAGATTCAAGAGACCCAGTACTTC.

A few counts support this clonotype. The rearrangement uses TRBV7-9 and TRBJ1-1, with 12 positions matching TRBD1. The CDR3 sequence is 18 residues long. The ends lost 5 bases at V and 0 bases at J; junction bases unmatched: 10. CDR1 and CDR2 from the germline V gene are SEHNR and FQNEAQ (reference sequence). Here the CDR3 DNA reads TGTGCCAGCAGCCCAGACCGGGACAGGGGGCTGCTGAACACTGAAGCTTTCTTT. It is translated as CASSPDRDRGLLNTEAFF.

The chain recombines TRBV6-1 with TRBJ1-5; D not resolved. The germline gives CDR1 MNHNS, CDR2 SASEGT. The CDR3 runs to 15 residues. The V end lost 7 bases, the J end lost 4 bases, and 17 bases lay between the germline ends. The CDR3 sequence is CASIDPRRRNQPQHF. As DNA, the CDR3 is TGTGCCAGCATTGACCCCAGGAGGAGGAATCAGCCCCAGCATTTT.

The genes are TRBV14 and TRBJ2-7; possible D gene TRBD1, 6 bases. V lost 2 bases and J lost 4, with 9 bases in between. The length of the CDR3 is 13 residues. Germline CDR1 SGHDN, CDR2 FVKESK. As DNA, the CDR3 is TGTGCCAGCAGCCAACGGGACACTTACGAGCAGTACTTC. Encoded protein: CASSQRDTYEQYF.

This clonotype showed up many times. J is TRBJ2-1 and V is TRBV27; TRBD2 matches 9 bases. V gave up 5 bases and J gave up 4 bases; unmatched junction bases: 9. The CDR3 is made up of 16 amino acids. Germline CDR1 MNHEY, CDR2 SMNVEV (reference sequence). In nucleotides, the CDR3 is TGTGCCAGCAGTCCGATAGCGGGGGCTTTGTACAATGAGCAGTTCTTC. Protein product: CASSPIAGALYNEQFF.

This chain connects TRBV13 to TRBJ1-1; D call uncertain. From germline, CDR1 is PRHDT and CDR2 FYEKMQ (reference sequence). V was trimmed by 1 base and J by 12 bases, leaving 9 bases between them. The CDR3 runs 11 residues. CDR3 DNA: TGTGCCAGCAGCTTAGAAGGACCGACTTTCTTT. This gives the protein CASSLEGPTFF.

The rearrangement links TRBV27 to TRBJ2-1, with D perhaps matching TRBD1 (5 bases). CDR3 length: 17 amino acids. Germline-derived CDR1 and CDR2 are MNHEY and SMNVEV (reference sequence). Trimming took 6 bases from V and 1 from J, leaving 19 bases between them. The CDR3, as DNA: TGTGCCAGCAGCCCTGGGTGGGGCACACTTTCCTACAATGAGCAGTTCTTC. Protein product: CASSPGWGTLSYNEQFF.

This clonotype came up many times. The chain joins TRBV19 to TRBJ1-1, with D unresolved. The germline V gene encodes CDR1 LNHDA and CDR2 SQIVND (reference sequence). Trimming stripped 1 base from V and 2 bases from J, with 14 bases between. This CDR3 region has 16 residues. The CDR3 spells CASSIGGYQINTEAFF. The CDR3 nucleotides are TGTGCCAGTAGTATAGGCGGATACCAAATTAACACTGAAGCTTTCTTT.

The genes are TRBV6-6 and TRBJ2-7; maybe TRBD1 (5 bases). With 6 bases removed from V and 2 bases from J, the gap between germline ends came to 14 bases. CDR3 size: 14 residues. Germline V gene data show CDR1 as MNHNY and CDR2 as SVGAGI (reference sequence). The CDR3: CASRPIGATYEQYF. The CDR3 region has the DNA TGTGCCAGCAGGCCCATAGGGGCCACCTACGAGCAGTACTTC.

This clonotype was counted many times. The rearrangement joins TRBV7-2 to TRBJ2-7, with D possibly being TRBD1 (6 bases). The CDR3 sequence is 15 residues long. Germline CDR1 and CDR2: SGHTA and FQGNSA. The V end was cut by 1 base, the J end by 3 bases, with 13 bases between. CDR3 amino acids: CASSLEVTGYYEQYV. CDR3 nucleotides: TGTGCCAGCAGCTTAGAGGTGACAGGATACTACGAGCAGTACGTC.